These 8 T cell receptor beta chains originate from one sample sequenced in a study of PD-1 blockade in classical Hodgkin lymphoma. TCRdb's copy holds only in-frame clones and misses some; the assay was immunoSEQ multiplex PCR. The data hold more than 40,000 clones, with around 80% observed a single time. Time point noted: cycle 4 day 1 (C4D1), after more than five weeks of nivolumab. Following autologous stem cell transplantation, relapse occurred in every patient, and exposure to brentuximab vedotin varied. The material was peripheral blood mononuclear cells (PBMCs), obtained before the fourth cycle of nivolumab. The source of these receptors is a human donor with classical Hodgkin lymphoma.

The gene calls are TRBV5-1 and TRBJ2-7; 7 bases line up with TRBD1. Germline CDR1 and CDR2: SGHRS and YFSETQ. The CDR3 extends over 15 amino acids. V was pared by 0 bases and J by 2 bases, with 5 bases of the junction left unmatched. The CDR3 bases are TGCGCCAGCAGCTTGGCCACAGGGGCCCCCTACGAGCAGTACTTC. Residues: CASSLATGAPYEQYF.

This chain connects TRBV30 to TRBJ2-5; D is tentatively TRBD1 or TRBD2 (5 bases each). CDR3 length: 15 amino acids. CDR1 is GTSNPN, CDR2 SVGIG, per germline (reference sequence). Trimming took 0 bases from V and 3 from J, leaving 14 bases between them. The CDR3 DNA sequence: TGTGCCTGGAGTGTAGTGGGACCCCTCGAAGAGACCCAGTACTTC. Amino acid sequence: CAWSVVGPLEETQYF.

This clone was found once. This rearrangement joins TRBV4-1 to TRBJ2-2; 8 nucleotides agree with TRBD2. J was trimmed by 6 bases and V by 2 bases; bases with no gene match: 5. This CDR3 region has 15 residues. Per germline, CDR1 MGHRA and CDR2 YSYEKL. The CDR3 loop reads CASSQPGLVAGELFF. The CDR3 DNA sequence: TGCGCCAGCAGCCAACCGGGACTAGTGGCCGGGGAGCTGTTTTTT.

This clone is labeled as medium-sized. The gene calls are TRBV7-8 and TRBJ1-4; 8 bases match TRBD1. CDR1 SGHVS and CDR2 FQNEAQ come from the germline V gene. The CDR3 is 12 residues long. V was pared by 5 bases and J by 16 bases, with 9 bases of the junction left unmatched. DNA of the CDR3: TGTGCCAGCAGCGAGATCGGGGGGACAGGGTTTTTT. The encoded protein is CASSEIGGTGFF. The whole variable domain, remainder taken from reference TRBV7-8 and TRBJ1-4, is GAGVSQSPRYKVAKRGQDVALRCDPISGHVSLFWYQQALGQGPEFLTYFQNEAQLDKSGLPSDRFFAERPEGSVSTLKIQRTQQEDSAVYLCASSEIGGTGFFGSGTQLSVL.

The chain recombines TRBV6-1 with TRBJ1-2; no clear D. V was cut by 4 bases and J by 1 base, with 7 bases left in between. Germline CDR1 MNHNS, CDR2 SASEGT. There are 13 residues in the CDR3. CDR3 DNA: TGTGCCAGCAGTGTAGGGAATAACTATGGCTACACCTTC. As protein: CASSVGNNYGYTF.

The chain recombines TRBV11-2 with TRBJ1-3; TRBD1 is a possible D gene (5 bases). The CDR3 length is 18 residues. V lost 5 bases, J lost 0 bases, and 20 bases lay in between. The germline gives CDR1 SGHAT, CDR2 FQNNGV. The CDR3 nucleotides read TGTGCCAGCAGCCCGCAACTCGTGGACAAGAGCTCTGGAAACACCATATATTTT. This translates into CASSPQLVDKSSGNTIYF. Complete variable domain (other parts from reference TRBV11-2 and TRBJ1-3): EAGVAQSPRYKIIEKRQSVAFWCNPISGHATLYWYQQILGQGPKLLIQFQNNGVVDDSQLPKDRFSAERLKGVDSTLKIQPAKLEDSAVYLCASSPQLVDKSSGNTIYFGEGSWLTVV.

The V gene is TRBV25-1, the J gene TRBJ2-7; D call uncertain. Germline-derived CDR1 and CDR2 are MGHDK and SYGVNS. The ends were cut back, 6 bases at V and 3 bases at J, with 15 bases in the middle. The CDR3 totals 14 residues. The CDR3 reads CASSIPGPDYEQYF. The CDR3 DNA reads TGTGCCAGCAGCATACCCGGGCCTGACTACGAGCAGTACTTC.

This clone has only a few counts. The rearrangement joins TRBV7-9 to TRBJ2-2, with 9 positions matching TRBD2. J was trimmed by 4 bases and V by 5 bases; bases with no gene match: 8. The germline V gene encodes CDR1 SEHNR and CDR2 FQNEAQ (reference sequence). The CDR3 has 16 residues. The CDR3 spells CASSPHGREGTGELFF. In DNA form, the CDR3 reads TGTGCCAGCAGCCCCCACGGGCGGGAGGGCACCGGGGAGCTGTTTTTT.